These 24 T cell receptor beta chains were all obtained from the same sample, sequenced in a study of identical twins. TCRdb itself ran the 5' RACE reads through MiXCR, one entry per CDR3 protein. The top ten hold about 0.97% of the sample, which has 450,000 to 500,000 distinct CDR3 sequences, roughly an eighth seen once. These data were also reused for a study on yellow fever vaccine responses in identical twins.

Specimen: CD4+ T cells sorted from blood. The source of these receptors is a young woman in good health.

The rearrangement joins TRBV28 to TRBJ2-7; D is possibly TRBD1 or TRBD2 (5 bases each). Germline assignment: CDR1 MDHEN and CDR2 SYDVKM. V shed 4 bases and J shed 2 bases, with 12 bases lying between them. The CDR3 is made up of 14 amino acids. The CDR3 protein is CASSSPGTPYEQYF. The DNA of the CDR3 is TGTGCCAGCAGTTCTCCCGGGACCCCCTACGAGCAGTACTTC.

DNA of the CDR3: TGTGCCAGCAGCTTAGTCCGGGGGCCGGGGGGAGAGACCCAGTACTTC. It specifies CASSLVRGPGGETQYF. This sequence joins TRBV7-2 and TRBJ2-5, with D maybe TRBD2 (7 bases). V lost 1 base and J lost 4, with 16 bases in between. Germline values: CDR1 SGHTA, CDR2 FQGNSA. The CDR3 has 16 residues.

The genes are TRBV12-3 or TRBV12-4 and TRBJ2-7; tentative D call: TRBD2 (6 bases). CDR3 length: 15 amino acids. V shed 2 bases and J shed 1 base, with 12 bases lying between them. The CDR3, as DNA: TGTGCCAGCAGTTTAAGTTCTGGGAGGTCCTACGAGCAGTACTTC. Its protein is CASSLSSGRSYEQYF.

V and J are TRBV18 and TRBJ2-7; TRBD2 matches at 9 bases. Losses at the gene ends were 2 bases for V and 2 bases for J; bases not matched to a gene: 10. This CDR3 spans 17 amino acids. Germline V CDR1 and CDR2: KGHSH, LQKENI. The CDR3 sequence: CASSPGAGGPWAYEQYF. As DNA, the CDR3 is TGTGCCAGCTCACCAGGGGCGGGAGGGCCCTGGGCCTACGAGCAGTACTTC.

This clonotype turned up a few times. The gene calls are TRBV9 and TRBJ1-5; the D is unclear. Per the germline V gene, CDR1 is SGDLS and CDR2 is YYNGEE. The CDR3 runs 14 residues. Trimming cost V 0 bases and J 7 bases, with 11 bases left between them. CDR3 amino acids: CASSVGAYEQPQHF. The CDR3 DNA reads TGTGCCAGCAGCGTAGGCGCGTACGAGCAGCCCCAGCATTTT. The whole variable domain, filled in from reference TRBV9 and TRBJ1-5, reads DSGVTQTPKHLITATGQRVTLRCSPRSGDLSVYWYQQSLDQGLQFLIQYYNGEERAKGNILERFSAQQFPDLHSELNLSSLELGDSALYFCASSVGAYEQPQHFGDGTRLSIL.

This clonotype was seen more than once but under ten times. The chain couples TRBV2 to TRBJ1-1; TRBD1 is a possible D gene (6 bases). Trimming removed 3 bases from V and 0 bases from J, with 14 bases in between. This CDR3 is built from 16 residues. Looked up from germline, CDR1 is SNHLY and CDR2 is FYNNEI. The CDR3 sequence: CASSDSGTYMNTEAFF. The CDR3 DNA reads as TGTGCCAGCAGTGATTCCGGGACATACATGAACACTGAAGCTTTCTTT. Using reference TRBV2 and TRBJ1-1 for the parts outside the CDR3, the full variable domain is EPEVTQTPSHQVTQMGQEVILRCVPISNHLYFYWYRQILGQKVEFLVSFYNNEISEKSEIFDDQFSVERPDGSNFTLKIRSTKLEDSAMYFCASSDSGTYMNTEAFFGQGTRLTVV.

This clonotype was counted a single time. CDR3 sequence reads: CASSYGRVSYEQYF. CDR3 in DNA: TGTGCCAGCAGCTACGGGAGGGTTTCGTACGAGCAGTACTTC. The chain couples TRBV11-3 to TRBJ2-7, with 8 bases that match TRBD2. This CDR3 contains 14 residues. Germline loops: CDR1 SGHNT, CDR2 YENEEA. Trimming removed 4 bases from V and 4 bases from J; junction bases left unmatched: 6. The whole variable domain, filled in from reference TRBV11-3 and TRBJ2-7, reads EAGVVQSPRYKIIEKKQPVAFWCNPISGHNTLYWYLQNLGQGPELLIRYENEEAVDDSQLPKDRFSAERLKGVDSTLKIQPAELGDSAVYLCASSYGRVSYEQYFGPGTRLTVT.

The chain couples TRBV11-2 to TRBJ2-3, with 9 bases fitting TRBD2. The CDR3 has 19 amino acids. Germline CDR1 is SGHAT and CDR2 is FQNNGV. J was trimmed by 5 bases and V by 2 bases; bases with no gene match: 17. The CDR3 spells CASSLLRHSGGSPRDTQYF. In DNA, the CDR3 is TGTGCCAGCAGCTTACTTAGACATAGCGGGGGTTCCCCAAGAGATACGCAGTATTTT. Supplemented by reference TRBV11-2 and TRBJ2-3, the full variable domain reads EAGVAQSPRYKIIEKRQSVAFWCNPISGHATLYWYQQILGQGPKLLIQFQNNGVVDDSQLPKDRFSAERLKGVDSTLKIQPAKLEDSAVYLCASSLLRHSGGSPRDTQYFGPGTRLTVL.

This chain uses TRBV10-1 with TRBJ2-2, with TRBD2 identical over 9 bases. CDR1 is WNHNN and CDR2 is SYGVQD in the germline V gene (reference sequence). The CDR3 length is 15 residues. Losses at the gene ends were 10 bases for V and 5 bases for J; bases not matched to a gene: 11. CDR3: CATGPGLARTGELFF. Here the CDR3 DNA reads TGCGCCACCGGCCCAGGACTAGCGAGGACCGGGGAGCTGTTTTTT.

This clonotype was counted a few times. The chain joins TRBV12-3 or TRBV12-4 to TRBJ1-4; no clear D gene. Trimming left V 7 bases short and J 3 bases short, with 3 bases between. This CDR3 region has 11 residues. The CDR3 sequence: CASKANEKLFF. The CDR3 nucleotides are TGTGCCAGCAAGGCTAATGAAAAACTGTTTTTT.

This clonotype was seen ten or more times. The V gene is TRBV12-3 or TRBV12-4, the J gene TRBJ2-1, with 8 bases identical to TRBD2. The trim removed 7 bases at V and 9 bases at J, leaving 11 bases unmatched. This CDR3 spans 14 amino acids. The CDR3 region is CASTPASGFTEQFF. As DNA, the CDR3 is TGTGCCAGCACGCCGGCTAGCGGGTTCACTGAGCAGTTCTTC.

This clonotype was counted only a few times. The V gene is TRBV28, the J gene TRBJ2-1; 9 bases fit TRBD2. Germline V CDR1 and CDR2: MDHEN, SYDVKM. The CDR3 has 14 amino acids. V lost 7 bases to trimming and J lost 4 bases; unmatched junction nucleotides: 5. CDR3 coding DNA: TGTGCCAGCACAGGGACTAGCCTATACAATGAGCAGTTCTTC. Amino acids: CASTGTSLYNEQFF.

In its sample, this clonotype was seen a few times. The chain links TRBV7-9 to TRBJ2-5; 10 nucleotides agree with TRBD1. The V gene end was trimmed by 6 bases and the J gene end by 5 bases; junction bases not matched to a gene: 9. CDR1 is SEHNR, CDR2 FQNEAQ, per germline (reference sequence). The CDR3 runs 15 residues. The CDR3 DNA follows: TGTGCCAGCAGTTCCGGGACAGGGGTATCTGAGACCCAGTACTTC. It translates to CASSSGTGVSETQYF.

The chain has TRBV14 and TRBJ2-3, with D possibly matching TRBD1 (5 bases). The CDR3 consists of 16 residues. V gave up 4 bases and J gave up 1 base, with 15 bases separating them. Germline loops: CDR1 SGHDN, CDR2 FVKESK. The CDR3 region is CASSPRVGVGTDTQYF. In DNA form, the CDR3 reads TGTGCCAGCAGCCCCCGGGTAGGGGTCGGCACAGATACGCAGTATTTT.

V usage is TRBV12-3 or TRBV12-4 and J usage is TRBJ2-1; 7 bases match TRBD2. This CDR3 spans 13 amino acids. J gave up 12 bases and V 1 base, and 6 bases lay outside the gene matches. The CDR3 loop reads CASSLGLALGQFF. The CDR3 DNA is TGTGCCAGCAGTTTAGGACTAGCCCTCGGGCAGTTCTTC.

This sequence joins TRBV6-2 or TRBV6-3 and TRBJ2-5; 11 bases are shared with TRBD2. Trimming cost V 8 bases and J 5 bases; bases outside gene matches: 10. This CDR3 contains 15 residues. CDR1 and CDR2 (germline): MNHEY, SVGEGT. CDR3 bases: TGTGCCAGCGACTTTACTAGCGGGAGAACCGAGACCCAGTACTTC. Translated: CASDFTSGRTETQYF.

A few counts support this clonotype. The rearrangement links TRBV11-2 to TRBJ2-3; 7 bases align to TRBD1. Looked up from germline, CDR1 is SGHAT and CDR2 is FQNNGV. The trim removed 1 base at V and 3 bases at J, leaving 4 bases unmatched. CDR3 length equals 15 residues. The CDR3 region is CASSLVRGKTDTQYF. The CDR3 nucleotides are TGTGCCAGCAGCTTAGTCAGGGGGAAAACAGATACGCAGTATTTT.

J is TRBJ2-3 and V is TRBV5-1; TRBD1 matches at 7 bases. This CDR3 has 13 residues. Trimming cost V 5 bases and J 4 bases; bases outside gene matches: 4. The germline gives CDR1 SGHRS, CDR2 YFSETQ. CDR3 bases: TGCGCCAGCAGACAACAGGGGTCAGATACGCAGTATTTT. It encodes CASRQQGSDTQYF.

The CDR3 bases are TGCAGTGCTAGAGATAGGAGACAGAACACTGAAGCTTTCTTT. Its translation is CSARDRRQNTEAFF. This chain links TRBV20-1 with TRBJ1-1; unclear D gene. V was clipped by 0 bases and J by 1 base, with 9 bases between them. Germline-derived CDR1 and CDR2 are DFQATT and SNEGSKA (reference sequence). This CDR3 spans 14 amino acids.

A few counts support this clonotype. This rearrangement joins TRBV6-5 to TRBJ2-7; maybe TRBD1 (5 bases). Germline CDR1 is MNHEY and CDR2 is SVGAGI. The length of the CDR3 is 15 residues. V dropped 0 bases and J dropped 2 bases, with 11 bases sitting between them. The CDR3 DNA reads as TGTGCCAGCAGTTACTCGGGGCAGGGAACCTACGAGCAGTACTTC. Its protein product is CASSYSGQGTYEQYF.

This chain uses TRBV28 with TRBJ1-2, with D possibly TRBD1 on 5 matching bases. This CDR3 contains 12 residues. V lost 3 bases, J lost 4 bases, and 6 bases lay in between. Germline CDR1 and CDR2: MDHEN and SYDVKM. The CDR3 region is CASSLTAYGYTF. The CDR3 nucleotides read TGTGCCAGCAGTTTGACAGCCTATGGCTACACCTTC.

The V and J genes are TRBV6-2 or TRBV6-3 and TRBJ1-5, with 7 bases matching TRBD1. After removal of 2 bases from V and 2 bases from J, the junction contained 3 bases not matched to a gene. The CDR3 runs to 15 residues. The germline gives CDR1 MNHEY, CDR2 SVGEGT. The CDR3 nucleotides read TGTGCCAGCAGTTACCCCGGGACAGGCAATCAGCCCCAGCATTTT. It codes for CASSYPGTGNQPQHF.

This clonotype was observed at least ten times. The chain uses TRBV7-9 and TRBJ1-1; a weak D match, TRBD1 (6 bases). Trimming removed 4 bases from V and 1 base from J, with 10 bases in between. This CDR3 is 14 amino acids long. Germline V lookup: CDR1 SEHNR, CDR2 FQNEAQ (reference sequence). The CDR3 loop is CASSSGGGNTEAFF. The DNA of the CDR3 is TGTGCCAGCAGCTCTGGAGGGGGGAACACTGAAGCTTTCTTT.

The V and J genes are TRBV5-1 and TRBJ2-7; D remains ambiguous. V lost 0 bases and J 6 bases, leaving 7 bases between the germline ends. CDR3 size: 12 residues. The germline CDR1 and CDR2 sequences are SGHRS and YFSETQ. CDR3 nucleotide sequence: TGCGCCAGCAGCTTGGAAGGTGTCGAGCAGTACTTC. Translated, it gives CASSLEGVEQYF.